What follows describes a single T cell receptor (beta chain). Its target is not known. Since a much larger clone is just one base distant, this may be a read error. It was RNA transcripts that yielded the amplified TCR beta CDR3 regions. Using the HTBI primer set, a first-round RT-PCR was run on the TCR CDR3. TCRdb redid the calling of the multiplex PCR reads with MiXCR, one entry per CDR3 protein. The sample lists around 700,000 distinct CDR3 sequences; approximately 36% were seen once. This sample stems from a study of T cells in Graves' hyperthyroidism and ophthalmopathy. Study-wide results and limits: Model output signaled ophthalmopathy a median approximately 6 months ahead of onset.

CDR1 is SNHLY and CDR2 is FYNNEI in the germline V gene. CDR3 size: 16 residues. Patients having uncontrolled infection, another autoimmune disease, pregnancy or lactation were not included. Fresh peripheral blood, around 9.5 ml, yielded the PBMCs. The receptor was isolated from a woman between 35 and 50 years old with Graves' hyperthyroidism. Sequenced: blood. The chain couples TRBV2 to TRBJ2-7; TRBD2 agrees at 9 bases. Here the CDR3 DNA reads TGTGGCAGCCGGCTAGCGGGATCGGTTAGTGTCTACGAGCAGTACTTC. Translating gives CGSRLAGSVSVYEQYF.